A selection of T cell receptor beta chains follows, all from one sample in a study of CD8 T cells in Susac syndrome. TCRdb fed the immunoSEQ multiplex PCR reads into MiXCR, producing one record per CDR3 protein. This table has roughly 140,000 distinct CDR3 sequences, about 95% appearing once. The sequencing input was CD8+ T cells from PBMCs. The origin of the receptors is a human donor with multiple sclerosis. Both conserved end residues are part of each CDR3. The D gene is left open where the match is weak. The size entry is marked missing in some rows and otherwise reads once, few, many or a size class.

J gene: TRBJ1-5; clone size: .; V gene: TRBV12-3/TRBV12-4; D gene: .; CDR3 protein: CASSPDNQPQHF; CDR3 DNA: TGTGCCAGCAGCCCCGACAATCAGCCCCAGCATTTT
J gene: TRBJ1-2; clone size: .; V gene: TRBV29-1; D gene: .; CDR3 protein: CSVEVQSGYTF; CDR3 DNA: TGCAGCGTTGAAGTTCAGAGTGGCTACACCTTC
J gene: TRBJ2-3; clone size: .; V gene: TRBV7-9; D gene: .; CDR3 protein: CASGTRGRETDTQYF; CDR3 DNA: TGTGCCAGCGGTACTAGGGGAAGGGAAACAGATACGCAGTATTTT
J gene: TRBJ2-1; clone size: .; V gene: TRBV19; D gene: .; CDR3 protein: CASSIKAASYNEQFF; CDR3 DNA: TGTGCCAGTAGTATAAAAGCGGCGTCCTACAATGAGCAGTTCTTC
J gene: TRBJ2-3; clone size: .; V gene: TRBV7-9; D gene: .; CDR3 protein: CASRPPAGPPKDTQYF; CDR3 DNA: TGTGCCAGCAGACCCCCTGCGGGCCCCCCGAAAGATACGCAGTATTTT
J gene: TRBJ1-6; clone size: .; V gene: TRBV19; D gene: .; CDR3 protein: CASSIMRAGDSPLHF; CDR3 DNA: TGTGCCAGTAGTATAATGAGGGCCGGGGATTCACCCCTCCACTTT
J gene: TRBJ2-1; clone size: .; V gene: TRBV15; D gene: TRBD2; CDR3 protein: CATSRDRSGGSNEQFF; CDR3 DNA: TGTGCCACCAGCAGAGATCGTAGCGGGGGTTCAAATGAGCAGTTCTTC
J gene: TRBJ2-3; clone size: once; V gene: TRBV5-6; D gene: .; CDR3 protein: CASSLIRGATDTQYF; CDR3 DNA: TGTGCCAGCAGCTTGATACGTGGGGCCACAGATACGCAGTATTTT
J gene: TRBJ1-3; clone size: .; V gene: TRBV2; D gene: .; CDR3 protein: CASSEGPGNTIYF; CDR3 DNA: TGTGCCAGCAGTGAAGGTCCCGGGAACACCATATATTTT
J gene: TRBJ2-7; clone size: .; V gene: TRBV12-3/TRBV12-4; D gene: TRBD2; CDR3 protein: CASNPTSGAYEQYF; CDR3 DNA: TGTGCCAGCAACCCGACTAGCGGGGCCTACGAGCAGTACTTC
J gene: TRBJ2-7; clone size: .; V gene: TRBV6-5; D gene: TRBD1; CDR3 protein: CASSYGTVYEQYF; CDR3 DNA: TGTGCCAGCAGTTACGGGACAGTTTACGAGCAGTACTTC
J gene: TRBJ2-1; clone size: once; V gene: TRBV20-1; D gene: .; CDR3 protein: CSASSYWDEQFF; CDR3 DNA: TGCAGTGCTAGTTCCTATTGGGATGAGCAGTTCTTC
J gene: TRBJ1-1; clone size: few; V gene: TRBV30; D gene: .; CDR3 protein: CAWREQGITEAFF; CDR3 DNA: TGTGCCTGGAGGGAACAGGGAATTACTGAAGCTTTCTTT
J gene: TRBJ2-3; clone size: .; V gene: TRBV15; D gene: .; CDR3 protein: CATSRVETDTQYF; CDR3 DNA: TGTGCCACCAGCAGAGTTGAGACAGATACGCAGTATTTT
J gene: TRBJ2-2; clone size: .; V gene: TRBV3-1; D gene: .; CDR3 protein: CASSQGIQNTGELFF; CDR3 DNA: TGTGCCAGCAGCCAAGGTATCCAGAACACCGGGGAGCTGTTTTTT
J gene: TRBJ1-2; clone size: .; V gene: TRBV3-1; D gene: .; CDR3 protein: CASSPNGNGYTF; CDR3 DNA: TGTGCCAGCAGCCCCAATGGGAATGGCTACACCTTC
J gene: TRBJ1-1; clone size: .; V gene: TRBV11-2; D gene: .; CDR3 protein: CASSLRAGRVDEAFF; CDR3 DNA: TGTGCCAGCAGCTTAAGAGCAGGTCGAGTAGATGAAGCTTTCTTT
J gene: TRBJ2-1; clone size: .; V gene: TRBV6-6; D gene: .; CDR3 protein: CASRKANSYNEQFF; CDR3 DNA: TGTGCCAGCAGGAAGGCGAACTCCTACAATGAGCAGTTCTTC
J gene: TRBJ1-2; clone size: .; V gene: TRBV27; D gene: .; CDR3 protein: CASSFGGARYGYTF; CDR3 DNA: TGTGCCAGCAGTTTCGGAGGGGCAAGGTATGGCTACACCTTC
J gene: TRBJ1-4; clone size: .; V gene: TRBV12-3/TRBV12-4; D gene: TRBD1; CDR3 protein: CASSRDRGWEKLFF; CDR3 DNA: TGTGCCAGCAGTCGGGACAGGGGATGGGAAAAACTGTTTTTT
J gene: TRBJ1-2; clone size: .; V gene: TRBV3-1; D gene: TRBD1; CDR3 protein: CASSQTGGANYGYTF; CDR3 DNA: TGTGCCAGCAGCCAAACAGGGGGAGCTAACTATGGCTACACCTTC
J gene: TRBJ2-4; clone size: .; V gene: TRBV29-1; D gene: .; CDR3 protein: CSVEVGDTGNIQYF; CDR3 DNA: TGCAGCGTTGAGGTGGGGGATACGGGGAACATTCAGTACTTC
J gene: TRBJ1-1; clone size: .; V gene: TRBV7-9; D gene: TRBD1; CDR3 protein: CASSETGTDNTEAFF; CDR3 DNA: TGTGCCAGCAGCGAAACCGGGACAGACAACACTGAAGCTTTCTTT
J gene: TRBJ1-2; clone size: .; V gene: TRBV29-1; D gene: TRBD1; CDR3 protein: CSVEELGQNYGYTF; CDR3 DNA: TGCAGCGTTGAAGAGCTGGGACAGAACTATGGCTACACCTTC
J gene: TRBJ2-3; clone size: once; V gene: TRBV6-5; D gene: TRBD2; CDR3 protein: CASRPGGFTDTQYF; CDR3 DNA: TGTGCCAGCAGACCCGGGGGGTTCACAGATACGCAGTATTTT
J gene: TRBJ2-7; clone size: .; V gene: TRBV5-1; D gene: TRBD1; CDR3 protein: CASSLSPGQGAYEQYF; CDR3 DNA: TGCGCCAGCAGCTTGTCGCCGGGACAGGGGGCGTACGAGCAGTACTTC
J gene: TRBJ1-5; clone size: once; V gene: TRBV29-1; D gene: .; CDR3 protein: CSVLSGDSNQPQHF; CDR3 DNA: TGCAGCGTACTCAGCGGGGATAGCAATCAGCCCCAGCATTTT
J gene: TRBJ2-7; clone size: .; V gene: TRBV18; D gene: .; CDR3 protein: CASSPELSYEQYF; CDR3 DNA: TGTGCCAGCTCACCAGAGTTGTCCTACGAGCAGTACTTC
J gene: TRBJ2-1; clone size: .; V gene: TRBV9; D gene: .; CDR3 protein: CASSVAFGNYNEQFF; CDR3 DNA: TGTGCCAGCAGCGTCGCCTTCGGAAACTACAATGAGCAGTTCTTC
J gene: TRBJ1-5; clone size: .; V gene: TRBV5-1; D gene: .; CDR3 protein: CASSPTAGQPQHF; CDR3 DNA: TGCGCCAGCAGCCCGACAGCGGGTCAGCCCCAGCATTTT
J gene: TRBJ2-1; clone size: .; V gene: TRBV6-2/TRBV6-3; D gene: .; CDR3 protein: CASSPRGGDEQFF; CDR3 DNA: TGTGCCAGCAGCCCCAGGGGAGGGGATGAGCAGTTCTTC
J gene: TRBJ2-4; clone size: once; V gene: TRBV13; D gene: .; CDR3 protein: CASSSRGENIQYF; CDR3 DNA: TGTGCCAGCAGCTCTCGGGGAGAAAACATTCAGTACTTC
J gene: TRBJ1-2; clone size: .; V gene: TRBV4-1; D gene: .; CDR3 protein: CASSPREEGYYGYTF; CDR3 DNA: TGCGCCAGCAGCCCAAGGGAGGAGGGGTACTATGGCTACACCTTC
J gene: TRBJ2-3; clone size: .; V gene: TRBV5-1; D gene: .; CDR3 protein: CASSGGPTDTQYF; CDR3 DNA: TGCGCCAGCAGCGGGGGCCCCACAGATACGCAGTATTTT
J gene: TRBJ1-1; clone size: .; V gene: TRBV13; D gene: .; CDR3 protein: CASSLENRNTEAFF; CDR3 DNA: TGTGCCAGCAGCTTAGAGAATAGGAACACTGAAGCTTTCTTT
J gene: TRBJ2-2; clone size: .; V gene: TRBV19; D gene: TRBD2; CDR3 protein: CASRGESGELFF; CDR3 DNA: TGTGCCAGTCGGGGGGAGAGCGGGGAGCTGTTTTTT
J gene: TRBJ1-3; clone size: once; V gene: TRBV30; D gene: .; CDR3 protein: CAWSAAGARGNTIYF; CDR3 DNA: TGTGCCTGGAGTGCAGCGGGGGCGCGTGGAAACACCATATATTTT
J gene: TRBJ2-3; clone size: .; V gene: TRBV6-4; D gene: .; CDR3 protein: CASSDSGASDTQYF; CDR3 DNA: TGTGCCAGCAGTGACTCTGGCGCCTCAGATACGCAGTATTTT
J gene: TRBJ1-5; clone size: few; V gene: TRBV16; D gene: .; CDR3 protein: CASSPTGNQPQHF; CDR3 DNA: TGTGCCAGCAGCCCCACCGGTAATCAGCCCCAGCATTTT
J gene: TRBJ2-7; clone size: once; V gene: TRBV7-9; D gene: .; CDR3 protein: CASSSFRVPEQYF; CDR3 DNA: TGTGCCAGCAGCTCCTTCCGAGTCCCCGAGCAGTACTTC
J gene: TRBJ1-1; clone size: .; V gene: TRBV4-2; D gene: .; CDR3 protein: CASSPPGRDMNTEAFF; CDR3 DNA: TGTGCCAGCAGCCCCCCAGGCAGAGATATGAACACTGAAGCTTTCTTT
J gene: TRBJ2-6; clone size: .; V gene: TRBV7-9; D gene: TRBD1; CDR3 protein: CASSYPGTGNVLTF; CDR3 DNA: TGTGCCAGCAGCTATCCCGGGACAGGGAACGTCCTGACTTTC
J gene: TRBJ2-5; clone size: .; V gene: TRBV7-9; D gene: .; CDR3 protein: CASSSLALQETQYF; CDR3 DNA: TGTGCCAGCAGCTCCCTAGCTCTCCAAGAGACCCAGTACTTC
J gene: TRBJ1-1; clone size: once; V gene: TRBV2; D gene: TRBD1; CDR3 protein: CASKPARTGGNTEAFF; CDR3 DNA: TGTGCCAGCAAGCCTGCTCGGACAGGGGGAAACACTGAAGCTTTCTTT
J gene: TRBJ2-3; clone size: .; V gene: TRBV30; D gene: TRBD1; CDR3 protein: CAWSETGAPPTDTQYF; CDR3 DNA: TGTGCCTGGAGTGAAACAGGGGCACCCCCCACAGATACGCAGTATTTT
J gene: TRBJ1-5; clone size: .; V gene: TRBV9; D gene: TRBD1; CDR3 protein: CASSPQGAISQPQHF; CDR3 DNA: TGTGCCAGCAGCCCCCAGGGGGCGATTAGTCAGCCCCAGCATTTT
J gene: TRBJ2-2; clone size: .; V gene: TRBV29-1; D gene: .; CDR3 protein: CSVEYTDTGELFF; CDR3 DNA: TGCAGCGTTGAGTACACAGACACCGGGGAGCTGTTTTTT
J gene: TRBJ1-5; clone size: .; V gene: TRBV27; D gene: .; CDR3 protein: CASSLSSTGMPQHF; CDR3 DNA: TGTGCCAGCAGTCTGTCCTCCACAGGGATGCCCCAGCATTTT
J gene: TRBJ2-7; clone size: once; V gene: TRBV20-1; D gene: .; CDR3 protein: CSARVNYEQYF; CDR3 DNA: TGCAGTGCTAGAGTCAACTACGAGCAGTACTTC
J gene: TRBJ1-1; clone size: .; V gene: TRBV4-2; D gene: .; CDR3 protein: CASSPGVAEAFF; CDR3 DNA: TGTGCCAGCAGCCCCGGGGTCGCTGAAGCTTTCTTT
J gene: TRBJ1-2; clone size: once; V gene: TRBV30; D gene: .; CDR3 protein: CAWSVLARGYYDGYTF; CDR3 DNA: TGTGCCTGGAGTGTATTGGCAAGGGGCTATTACGATGGCTACACCTTC
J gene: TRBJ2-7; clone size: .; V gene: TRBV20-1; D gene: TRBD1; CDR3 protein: CSAWDSSTPYEQYF; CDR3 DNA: TGCAGTGCTTGGGACAGTTCAACCCCCTACGAGCAGTACTTC
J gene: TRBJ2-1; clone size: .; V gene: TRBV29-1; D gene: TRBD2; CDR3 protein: CSVGTSGTYNEQFF; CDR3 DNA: TGCAGCGTGGGGACTAGCGGAACCTACAATGAGCAGTTCTTC
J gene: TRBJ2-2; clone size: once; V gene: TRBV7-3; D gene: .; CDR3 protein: CASSLRDGDTGELFF; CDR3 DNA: TGTGCCAGCAGTCTTCGGGACGGAGACACCGGGGAGCTGTTTTTT
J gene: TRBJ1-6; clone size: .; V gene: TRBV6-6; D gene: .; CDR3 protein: CASSYGVDSPLHF; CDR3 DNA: TGTGCCAGCAGTTACGGCGTAGATTCACCCCTCCACTTT